This T cell receptor (beta chain) was recorded in a study of blood T cell repertoires in COVID-19. Only in-frame clones appear in the TCRdb table, and some are missing; sequencing was by immunoSEQ multiplex PCR. In the table there are around 130,000 clones, about 84% of which are singletons. Between the trimmed V and J ends, which lost 0 bases and 4 bases, there was a span of 16 bases. CDR1 SGHRS and CDR2 YFSETQ come from the germline V gene. The CDR3 has 16 residues. V is TRBV5-1 and J is TRBJ1-1; no clear D gene. Material for sequencing was PBMCs or T cells enriched from blood (not recorded which). This clonotype was obtained from a woman younger than 35 who had been exposed to COVID-19. The CDR3 loop reads CASSLGAPSMLTEAFF. DNA of the CDR3: TGCGCCAGCAGCTTGGGGGCACCATCAATGCTCACTGAAGCTTTCTTT.